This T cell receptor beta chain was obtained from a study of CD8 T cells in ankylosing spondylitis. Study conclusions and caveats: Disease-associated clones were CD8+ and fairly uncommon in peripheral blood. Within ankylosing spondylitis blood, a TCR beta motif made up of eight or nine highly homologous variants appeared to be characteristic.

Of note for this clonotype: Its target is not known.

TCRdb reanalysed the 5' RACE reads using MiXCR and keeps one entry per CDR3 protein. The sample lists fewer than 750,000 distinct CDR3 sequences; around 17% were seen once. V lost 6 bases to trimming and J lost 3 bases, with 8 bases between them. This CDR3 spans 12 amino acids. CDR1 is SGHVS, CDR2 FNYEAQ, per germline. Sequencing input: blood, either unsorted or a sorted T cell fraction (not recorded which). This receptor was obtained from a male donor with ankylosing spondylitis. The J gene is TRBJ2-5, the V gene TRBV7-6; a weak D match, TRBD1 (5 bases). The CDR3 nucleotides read TGTGCCAGCAGGACAGACGAAGAGACCCAGTACTTC. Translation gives CASRTDEETQYF.